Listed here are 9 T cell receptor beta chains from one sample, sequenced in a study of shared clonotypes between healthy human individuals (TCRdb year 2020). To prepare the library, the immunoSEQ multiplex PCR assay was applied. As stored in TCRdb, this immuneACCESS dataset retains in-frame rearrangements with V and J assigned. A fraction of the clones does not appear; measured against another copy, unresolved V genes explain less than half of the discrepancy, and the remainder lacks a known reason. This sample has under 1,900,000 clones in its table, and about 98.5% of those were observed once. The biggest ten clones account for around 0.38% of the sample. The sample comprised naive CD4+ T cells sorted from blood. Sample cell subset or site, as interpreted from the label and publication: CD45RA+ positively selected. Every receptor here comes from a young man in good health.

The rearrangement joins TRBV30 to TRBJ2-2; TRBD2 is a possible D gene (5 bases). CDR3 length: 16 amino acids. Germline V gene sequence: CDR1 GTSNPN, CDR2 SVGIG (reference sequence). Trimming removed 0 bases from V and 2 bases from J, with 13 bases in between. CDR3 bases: TGTGCCTGGAGTGTATGGTTAGCGCAAAACACCGGGGAGCTGTTTTTT. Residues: CAWSVWLAQNTGELFF.

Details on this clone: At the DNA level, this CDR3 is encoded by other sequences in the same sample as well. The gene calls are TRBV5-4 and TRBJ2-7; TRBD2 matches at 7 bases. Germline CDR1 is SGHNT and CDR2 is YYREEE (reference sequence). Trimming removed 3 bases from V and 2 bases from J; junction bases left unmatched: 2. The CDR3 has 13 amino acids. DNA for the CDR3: TGTGCCAGCAGCTCAGGACTAGCCTACGAGCAGTACTTC. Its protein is CASSSGLAYEQYF.

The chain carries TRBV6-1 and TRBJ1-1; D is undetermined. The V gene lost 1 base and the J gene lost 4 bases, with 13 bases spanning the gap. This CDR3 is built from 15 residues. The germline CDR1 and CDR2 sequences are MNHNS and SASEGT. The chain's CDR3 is CASSEGRDARTEAFF. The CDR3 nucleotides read TGTGCCAGCAGTGAAGGGAGAGACGCACGCACTGAAGCTTTCTTT.

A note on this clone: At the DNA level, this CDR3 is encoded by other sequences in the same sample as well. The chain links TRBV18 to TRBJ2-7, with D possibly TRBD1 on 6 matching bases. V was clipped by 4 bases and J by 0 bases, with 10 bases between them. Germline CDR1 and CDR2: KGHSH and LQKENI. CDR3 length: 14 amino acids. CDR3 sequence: CASSRQADSYEQYF. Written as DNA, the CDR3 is TGTGCCAGCTCACGACAGGCAGACTCCTACGAGCAGTACTTC.

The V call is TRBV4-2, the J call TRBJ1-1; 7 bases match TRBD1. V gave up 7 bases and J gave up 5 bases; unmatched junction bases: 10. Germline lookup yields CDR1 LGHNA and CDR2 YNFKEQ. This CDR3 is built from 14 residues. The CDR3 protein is CASKIGTASTEAFF. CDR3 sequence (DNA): TGTGCCAGCAAGATTGGGACAGCGAGTACTGAAGCTTTCTTT.

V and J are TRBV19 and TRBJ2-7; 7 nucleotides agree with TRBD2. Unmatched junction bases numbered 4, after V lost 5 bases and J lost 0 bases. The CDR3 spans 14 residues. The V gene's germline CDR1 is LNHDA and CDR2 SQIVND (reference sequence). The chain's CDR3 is CASSSLADSYEQYF. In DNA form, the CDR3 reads TGTGCCAGTAGTTCCCTAGCGGACTCCTACGAGCAGTACTTC.

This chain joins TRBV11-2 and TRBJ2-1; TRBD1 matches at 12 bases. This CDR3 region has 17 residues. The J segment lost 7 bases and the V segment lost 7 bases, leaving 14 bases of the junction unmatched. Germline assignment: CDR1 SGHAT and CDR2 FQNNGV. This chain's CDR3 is CASTRGDRGRPMNEQFF. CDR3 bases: TGTGCCAGCACCAGGGGGGACAGGGGGCGCCCAATGAATGAGCAGTTCTTC.

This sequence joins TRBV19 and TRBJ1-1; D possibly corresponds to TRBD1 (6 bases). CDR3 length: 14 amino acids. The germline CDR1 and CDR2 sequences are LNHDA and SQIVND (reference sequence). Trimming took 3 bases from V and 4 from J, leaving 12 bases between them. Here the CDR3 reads CASSMRGFVTEAFF. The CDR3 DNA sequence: TGTGCCAGTAGTATGAGGGGGTTTGTCACTGAAGCTTTCTTT.

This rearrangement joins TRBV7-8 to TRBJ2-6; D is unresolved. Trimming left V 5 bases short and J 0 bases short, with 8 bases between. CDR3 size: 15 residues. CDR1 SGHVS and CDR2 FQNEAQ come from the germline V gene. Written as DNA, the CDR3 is TGTGCCAGCAGCCCGCAGCCCTCTGGGGCCAACGTCCTGACTTTC. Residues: CASSPQPSGANVLTF.